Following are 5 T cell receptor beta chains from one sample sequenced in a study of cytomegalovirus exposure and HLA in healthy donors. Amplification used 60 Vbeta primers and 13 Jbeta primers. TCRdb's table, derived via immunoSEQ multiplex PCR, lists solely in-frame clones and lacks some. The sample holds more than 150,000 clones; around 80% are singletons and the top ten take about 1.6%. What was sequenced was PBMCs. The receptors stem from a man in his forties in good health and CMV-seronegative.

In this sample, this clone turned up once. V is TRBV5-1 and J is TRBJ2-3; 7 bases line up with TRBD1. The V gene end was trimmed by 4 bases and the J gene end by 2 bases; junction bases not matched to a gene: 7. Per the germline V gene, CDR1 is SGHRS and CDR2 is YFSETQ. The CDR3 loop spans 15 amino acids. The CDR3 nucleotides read TGCGCCAGCAGCCCTGACAGGGTCCTCACAGATACGCAGTATTTT. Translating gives CASSPDRVLTDTQYF.

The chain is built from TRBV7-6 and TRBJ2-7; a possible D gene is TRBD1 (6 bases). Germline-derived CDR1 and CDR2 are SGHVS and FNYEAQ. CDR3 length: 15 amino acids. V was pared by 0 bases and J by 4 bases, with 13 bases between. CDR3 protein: CASSLAWGHLYEQYV. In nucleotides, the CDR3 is TGTGCCAGCAGCTTAGCGTGGGGACACTTATACGAGCAGTACGTC.

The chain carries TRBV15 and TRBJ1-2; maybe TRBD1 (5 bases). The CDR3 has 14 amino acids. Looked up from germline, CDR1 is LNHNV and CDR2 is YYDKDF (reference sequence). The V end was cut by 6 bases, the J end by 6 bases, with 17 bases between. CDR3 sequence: CATSWSTSGNGYTF. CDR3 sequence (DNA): TGTGCCACCAGTTGGTCAACCTCAGGGAATGGCTACACCTTC.

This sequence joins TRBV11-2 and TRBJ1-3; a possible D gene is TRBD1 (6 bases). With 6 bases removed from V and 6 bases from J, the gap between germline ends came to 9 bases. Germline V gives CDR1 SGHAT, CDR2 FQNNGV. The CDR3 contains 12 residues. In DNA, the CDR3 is TGTGCCAGCAGTTACAGGGCAAACACCATATATTTT. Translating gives CASSYRANTIYF.

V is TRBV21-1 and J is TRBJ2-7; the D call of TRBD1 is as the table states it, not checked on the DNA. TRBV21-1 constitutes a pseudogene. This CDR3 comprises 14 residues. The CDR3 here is CASSKQGIAYEQYF. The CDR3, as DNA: TGTGCCAGCAGCAAACAGGGGATTGCCTACGAGCAGTACTTC.